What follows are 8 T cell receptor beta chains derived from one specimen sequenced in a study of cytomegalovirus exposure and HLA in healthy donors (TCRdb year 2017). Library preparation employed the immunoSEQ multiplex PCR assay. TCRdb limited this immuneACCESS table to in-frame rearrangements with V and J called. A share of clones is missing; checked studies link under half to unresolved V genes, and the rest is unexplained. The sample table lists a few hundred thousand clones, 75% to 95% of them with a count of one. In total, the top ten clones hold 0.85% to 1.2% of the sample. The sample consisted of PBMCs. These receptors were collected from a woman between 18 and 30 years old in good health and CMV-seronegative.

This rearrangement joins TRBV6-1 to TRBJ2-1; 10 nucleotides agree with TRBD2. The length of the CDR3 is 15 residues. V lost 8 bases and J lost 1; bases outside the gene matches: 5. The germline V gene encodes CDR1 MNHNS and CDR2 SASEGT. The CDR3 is CASYILAGSYNEQFF. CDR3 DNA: TGTGCCAGCTACATACTAGCGGGATCCTACAATGAGCAGTTCTTC.

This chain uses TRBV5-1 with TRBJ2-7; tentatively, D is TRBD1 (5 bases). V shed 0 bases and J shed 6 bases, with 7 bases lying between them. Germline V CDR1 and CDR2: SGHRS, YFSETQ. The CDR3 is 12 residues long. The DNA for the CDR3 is TGCGCCAGCAGCTTGGGGGGCAGCGAGCAGTACTTC. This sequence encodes CASSLGGSEQYF.

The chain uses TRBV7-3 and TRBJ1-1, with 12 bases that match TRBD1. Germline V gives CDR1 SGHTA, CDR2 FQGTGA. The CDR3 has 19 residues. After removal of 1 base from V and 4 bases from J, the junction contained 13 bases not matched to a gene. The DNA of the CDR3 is TGTGCCAGCAGCTTAAGCCCTCCGGGACAGGGGGCTGGTATCACTGAAGCTTTCTTT. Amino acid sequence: CASSLSPPGQGAGITEAFF.

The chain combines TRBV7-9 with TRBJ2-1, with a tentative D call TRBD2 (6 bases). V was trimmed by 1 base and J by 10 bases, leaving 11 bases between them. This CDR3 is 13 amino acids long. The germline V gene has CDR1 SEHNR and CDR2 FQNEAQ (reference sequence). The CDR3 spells CASSLGASEEQFF. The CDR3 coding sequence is TGTGCCAGCAGCTTAGGGGCTAGCGAAGAGCAGTTCTTC.

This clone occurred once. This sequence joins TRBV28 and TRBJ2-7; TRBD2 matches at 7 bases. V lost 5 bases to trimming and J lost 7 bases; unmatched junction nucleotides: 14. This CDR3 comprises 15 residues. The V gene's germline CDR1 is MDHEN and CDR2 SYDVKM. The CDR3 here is CASSLRVAGAGEQYF. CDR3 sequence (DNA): TGTGCCAGCAGTCTCCGGGTAGCGGGTGCGGGGGAGCAGTACTTC.

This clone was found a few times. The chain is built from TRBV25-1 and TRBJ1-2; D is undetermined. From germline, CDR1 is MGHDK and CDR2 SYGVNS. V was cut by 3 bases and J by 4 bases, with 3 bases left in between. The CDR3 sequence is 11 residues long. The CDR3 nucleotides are TGTGCCAGCAGTGACCTCTATGGCTACACCTTC. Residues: CASSDLYGYTF.

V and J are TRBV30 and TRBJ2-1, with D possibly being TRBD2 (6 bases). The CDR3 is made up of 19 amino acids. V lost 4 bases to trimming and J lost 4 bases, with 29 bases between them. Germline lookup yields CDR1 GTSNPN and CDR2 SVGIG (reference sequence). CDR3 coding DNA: TGTGCCTGGACCTCTTTCGGGGGAGATTTCTCTAACCCTTACAATGAGCAGTTCTTC. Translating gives CAWTSFGGDFSNPYNEQFF.

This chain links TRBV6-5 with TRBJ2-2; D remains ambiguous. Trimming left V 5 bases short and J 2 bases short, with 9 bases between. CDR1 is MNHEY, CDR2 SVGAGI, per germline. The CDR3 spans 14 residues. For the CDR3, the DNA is TGTGCCAGCAGTACCGCGTACAACACCGGGGAGCTGTTTTTT. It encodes CASSTAYNTGELFF.